This T cell receptor beta chain was sequenced during a study of shared clonotypes between healthy human individuals. Study outcomes and limitations: In general, naive subsets displayed greater estimated richness than memory subsets did. The four-donor shared clonotypes exceeded non-shared clonotypes in generation probability, with non-shared ones scoring lower. Sequencing depth was expected to influence donor clonotype sharing. Sharing across four donors was highest in naive CD4 (roughly 5%) and lowest in memory CD8 (0.4%).

CDR1 SNHLY and CDR2 FYNNEI come from the germline V gene. This CDR3 has 15 amino acids. V lost 2 bases to trimming and J lost 4 bases, with 9 bases between them. Comments on this clone: Antigen unknown.

Repertoires were generated with immunoSEQ multiplex PCR, while TCRdb's copy carries only in-frame clones and drops some. The sample consists of approximately 2,000,000 clones, 85% to 95% of them appearing once. The TCR was taken from a man aged 18 to 30 in good health. Some clones in this sample may be carry-over from other donors' samples. Sequenced input: naive CD4+ T cells from PBMCs. The subset here: CD45RA+ positively selected. The chain recombines TRBV2 with TRBJ2-6; no clear D. The DNA for the CDR3 is TGTGCCAGCAGTGAAAGGGAAAAAGGGGCCAACGTCCTGACTTTC. Amino acids: CASSEREKGANVLTF.